The TCR beta chain under discussion was sequenced for a study of radiation and T cells in renal cell carcinoma (dated by TCRdb to 2019 to 2021). Background on the whole study: The samples were drawn from a clinical trial, where primary renal cell carcinomas were treated with 15 Gy of stereotactic body radiation therapy and then removed by nephrectomy 4 weeks afterward. Across all 53 samples, several million unique CDR3 nucleotide sequences encoding roughly 2,800,000 unique CDR3 amino acid sequences were identified. In total, 50 to 55 samples underwent TCR beta sequencing: some 25 tumors plus 27 peripheral blood samples. Overall study outcomes, separate from this receptor: Changes in the blood repertoire were not tracked past 4 weeks after treatment. Top tumor clonotypes rose in blood from baseline to 2 weeks post-radiation, then contracted by 4 weeks, suggesting transient expansion of tumor-resident clones. Effects of radiation dose or scheduling on the TCR repertoire could not be addressed with the single-armed trial design. Because no pretreatment tumor biopsies were available, whether clonotypes were present in the tumor at baseline could not be determined.

Remarks on this clone: Its antigen is currently not known. No quality values exist for individual bases; no much larger clone is one base distant.

Per the publication, the time point label means: baseline pretreatment blood. The label giving this sample's treatment or condition can be read as: 15 Gy SBRT to primary tumor, nephrectomy 4 weeks later. To follow tumor-enriched clonotypes, peripheral blood was collected serially from radiation-treated patients at baseline and again at 2 weeks and 4 weeks after SBRT. Renal cell carcinoma with clear cell pathology was present in all patients. Genomic DNA for TCR sequencing was prepared using the QIAamp DNA Blood Mini Kit (Qiagen). The analyses included just those samples that passed every quality control check. TCR beta libraries were generated from genomic DNA with the immunoSEQ kit, following the manufacturer's recommendations. Library preparation used a first multiplex PCR with proprietary primers, then a second PCR adding unique barcodes, with bead cleanups after each round. Each sample batch included a kit-provided positive control reaction and a negative control reaction. The final libraries underwent checking on an Agilent 4200 TapeStation D1000 ScreenTape, volumetric pooling, and quantification by qPCR. Sequencing was performed on an Illumina NextSeq500 with a MidOutput 150-cycle cartridge, and 156 Read1 and 15 Index1 cycles were run with kit custom primers. The pooled library was loaded at approximately 0.99 pM, and about 20% PhiX control was spiked in. The published analysis was carried out like this. The vendor-processed data were analyzed in R, and a clonotype was defined as all T cells that share the same CDR3 nucleotide sequence. In the clone abundance analyses, frequencies were normalized to the 10,000 most abundant clones in each sample. Before analysis, public T cell clones were removed, and these numbered fewer than five per sample on average. Tumor-enriched clonotypes and baseline blood-enriched clonotypes were defined as those with an abundance difference of at least 32-fold between compartments. A beta-binomial differential abundance model was used to identify clonotypes that were expanded or contracted between blood time points. The Baroni-Urbani and Buser coefficient was used to measure tumor-blood repertoire similarity, and groups were compared with two-tailed Wilcoxon tests in R. TCRdb retrieved this table from immuneACCESS and kept in-frame rearrangements only. Not all clones are present; in checked studies, unresolved V genes account for under half, and no reason is known for the remainder. V, J and clone size are those of that table, while D and trimming were read from the DNA. For this sample the table gives tens of thousands of clones, of which 75% to 85% were detected only once. About 33% of the sample belongs to the ten largest clones.

CDR1 and CDR2 are read off the germline V gene (reference sequence) as SEHNR and FQNEAQ. The CDR3 runs 14 residues from the cysteine to the phenylalanine. Just CDR3 DNA is preserved here, 42 bases in frame from base 1. V is cut by 3 bases and J by 1 base, and the space between the germline ends is 6 bases. The V and J genes are TRBV7-9 and TRBJ2-2, with a weak D call of TRBD1 (6 bases match). The material sequenced was blood, taken from a patient whose treatment included radiotherapy and nephrectomy. The source of this sequence is a woman between 65 and 79 years old with renal cell carcinoma. The sequenced DNA is TGTGCCAGCAGCTTGGGACAGAACACCGGGGAGCTGTTTTTT. Its translation is CASSLGQNTGELFF.